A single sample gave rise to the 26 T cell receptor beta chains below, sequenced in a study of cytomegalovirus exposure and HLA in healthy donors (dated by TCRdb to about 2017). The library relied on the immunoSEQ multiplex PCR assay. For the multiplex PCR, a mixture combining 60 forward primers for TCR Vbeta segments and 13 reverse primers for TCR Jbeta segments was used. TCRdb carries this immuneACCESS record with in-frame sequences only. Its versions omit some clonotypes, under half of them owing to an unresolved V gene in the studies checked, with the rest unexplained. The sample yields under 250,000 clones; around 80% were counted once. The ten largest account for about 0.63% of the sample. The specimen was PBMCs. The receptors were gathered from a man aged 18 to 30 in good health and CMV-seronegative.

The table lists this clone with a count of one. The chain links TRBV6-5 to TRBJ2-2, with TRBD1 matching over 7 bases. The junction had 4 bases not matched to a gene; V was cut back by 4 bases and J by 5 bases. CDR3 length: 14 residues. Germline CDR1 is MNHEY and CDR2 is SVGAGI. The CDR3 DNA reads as TGTGCCAGCAGTTCCACCAGGGGGACCGGGGAGCTGTTTTTT. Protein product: CASSSTRGTGELFF.

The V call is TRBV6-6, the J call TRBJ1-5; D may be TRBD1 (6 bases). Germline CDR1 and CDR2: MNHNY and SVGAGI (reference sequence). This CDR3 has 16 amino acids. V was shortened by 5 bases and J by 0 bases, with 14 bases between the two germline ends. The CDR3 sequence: CASSLRDILSNQPQHF. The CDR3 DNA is TGTGCCAGCAGTCTCCGGGACATACTTAGCAATCAGCCCCAGCATTTT.

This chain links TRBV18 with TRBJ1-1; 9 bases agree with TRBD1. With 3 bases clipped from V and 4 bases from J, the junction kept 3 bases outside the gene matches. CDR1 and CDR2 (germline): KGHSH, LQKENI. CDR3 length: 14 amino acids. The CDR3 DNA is TGTGCCAGCTCACCCCGGGACAGGGCCACTGAAGCTTTCTTT. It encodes CASSPRDRATEAFF.

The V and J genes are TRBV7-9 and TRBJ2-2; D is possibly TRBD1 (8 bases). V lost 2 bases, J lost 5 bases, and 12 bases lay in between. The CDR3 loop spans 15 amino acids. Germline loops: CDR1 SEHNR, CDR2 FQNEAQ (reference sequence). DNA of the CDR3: TGTGCCAGCAGCTTATCACAGGGGGGGACCGGGGAGCTGTTTTTT. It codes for CASSLSQGGTGELFF.

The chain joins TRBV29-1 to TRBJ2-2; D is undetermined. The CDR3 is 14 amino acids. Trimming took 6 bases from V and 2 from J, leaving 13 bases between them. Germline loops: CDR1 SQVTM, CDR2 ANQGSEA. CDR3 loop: CSVRWAPNTGELFF. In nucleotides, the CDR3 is TGCAGCGTACGGTGGGCGCCAAACACCGGGGAGCTGTTTTTT.

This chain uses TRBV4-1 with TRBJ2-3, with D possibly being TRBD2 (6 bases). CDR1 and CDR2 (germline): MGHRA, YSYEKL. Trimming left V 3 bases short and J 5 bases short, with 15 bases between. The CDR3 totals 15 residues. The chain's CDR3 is CASSHPGGLGDTQYF. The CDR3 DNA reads TGCGCCAGCAGCCACCCTGGGGGGTTGGGAGATACGCAGTATTTT.

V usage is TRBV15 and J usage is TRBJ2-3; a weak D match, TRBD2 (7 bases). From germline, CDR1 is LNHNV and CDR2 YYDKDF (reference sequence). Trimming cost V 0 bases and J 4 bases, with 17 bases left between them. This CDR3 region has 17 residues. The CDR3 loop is CATSRDKGRGLADTQYF. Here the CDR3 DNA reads TGTGCCACCAGCAGAGATAAGGGGAGGGGGTTGGCAGATACGCAGTATTTT.

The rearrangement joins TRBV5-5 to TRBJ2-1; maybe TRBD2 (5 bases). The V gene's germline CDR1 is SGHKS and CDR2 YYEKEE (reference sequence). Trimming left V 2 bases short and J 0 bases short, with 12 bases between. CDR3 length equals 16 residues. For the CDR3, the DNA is TGTGCCAGCAGCTTAAGAGCGGCAAGCTCCTACAATGAGCAGTTCTTC. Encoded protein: CASSLRAASSYNEQFF.

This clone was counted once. Here the CDR3 DNA reads TGTGCCAGCAGCAAAGACGAGGGCAGGGGGCCCCCTCGGGACACTGAAGCTTTCTTT. Encoded protein: CASSKDEGRGPPRDTEAFF. The V gene is TRBV21-1, the J gene TRBJ1-1; TRBD1 is the table's D call, not checked against the DNA. TRBV21-1 is marked as a pseudogene. The CDR3 spans 19 residues.

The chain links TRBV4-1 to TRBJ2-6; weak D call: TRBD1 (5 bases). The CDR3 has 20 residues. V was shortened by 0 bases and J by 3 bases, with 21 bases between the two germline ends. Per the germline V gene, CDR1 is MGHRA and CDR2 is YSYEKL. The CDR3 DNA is TGCGCCAGCAGCCAAGAGATAATTCAATTCAAGGGGTTTGGGGCCAACGTCCTGACTTTC. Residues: CASSQEIIQFKGFGANVLTF.

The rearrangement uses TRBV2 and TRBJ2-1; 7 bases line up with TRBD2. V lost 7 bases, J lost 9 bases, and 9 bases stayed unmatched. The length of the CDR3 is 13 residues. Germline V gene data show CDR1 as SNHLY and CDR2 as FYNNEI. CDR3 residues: CASNLGRGGEQFF. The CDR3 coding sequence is TGTGCCAGCAATCTAGGGAGGGGCGGTGAGCAGTTCTTC.

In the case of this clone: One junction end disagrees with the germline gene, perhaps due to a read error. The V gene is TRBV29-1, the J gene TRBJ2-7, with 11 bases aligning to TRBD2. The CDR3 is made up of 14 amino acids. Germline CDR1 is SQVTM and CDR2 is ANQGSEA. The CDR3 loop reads CSVEGTSGSYEQYF. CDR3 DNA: TGCAGCGTCGAAGGGACTAGCGGTTCCTACGAGCAGTACTTC.

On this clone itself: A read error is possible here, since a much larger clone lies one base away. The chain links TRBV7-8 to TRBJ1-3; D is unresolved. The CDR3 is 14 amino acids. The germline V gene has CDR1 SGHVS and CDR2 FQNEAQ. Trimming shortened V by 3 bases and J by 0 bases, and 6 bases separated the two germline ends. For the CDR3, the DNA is TGTGCCAGCAGCTTCGGAGGCTCTGGAAACACCATATATTTT. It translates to CASSFGGSGNTIYF.

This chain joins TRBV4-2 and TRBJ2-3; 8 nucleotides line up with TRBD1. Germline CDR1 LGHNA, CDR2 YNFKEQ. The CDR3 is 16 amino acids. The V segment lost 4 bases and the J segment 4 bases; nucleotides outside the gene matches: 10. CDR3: CASSRTGQGSPDTQYF. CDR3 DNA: TGTGCCAGCAGCCGAACCGGACAGGGTAGCCCAGATACGCAGTATTTT.

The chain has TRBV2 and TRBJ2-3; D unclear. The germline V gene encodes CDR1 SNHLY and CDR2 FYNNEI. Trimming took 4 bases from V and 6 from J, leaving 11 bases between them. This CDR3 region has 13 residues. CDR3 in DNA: TGTGCCAGCAGTGGAAACGCCGGGGATACGCAGTATTTT. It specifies CASSGNAGDTQYF.

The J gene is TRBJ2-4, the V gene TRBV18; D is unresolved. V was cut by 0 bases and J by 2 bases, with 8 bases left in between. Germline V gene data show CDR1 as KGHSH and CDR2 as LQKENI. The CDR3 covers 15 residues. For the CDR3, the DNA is TGTGCCAGCTCACCACCGTCTGAGACCAAAAACATTCAGTACTTC. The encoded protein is CASSPPSETKNIQYF.

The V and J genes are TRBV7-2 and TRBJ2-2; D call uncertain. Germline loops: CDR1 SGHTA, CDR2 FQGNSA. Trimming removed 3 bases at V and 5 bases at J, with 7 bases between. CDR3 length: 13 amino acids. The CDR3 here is CASSFGETGELFF. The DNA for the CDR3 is TGTGCCAGCAGCTTCGGAGAGACCGGGGAGCTGTTTTTT.

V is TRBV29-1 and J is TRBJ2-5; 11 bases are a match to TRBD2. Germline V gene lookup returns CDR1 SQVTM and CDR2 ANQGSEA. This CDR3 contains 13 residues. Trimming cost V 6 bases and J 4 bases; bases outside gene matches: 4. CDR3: CSVELAGVETQYF. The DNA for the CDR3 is TGCAGCGTAGAACTAGCGGGAGTAGAGACCCAGTACTTC. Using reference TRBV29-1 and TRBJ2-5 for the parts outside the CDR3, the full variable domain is SAVISQKPSRDICQRGTSLTIQCQVDSQVTMMFWYRQQPGQSLTLIATANQGSEATYESGFVIDKFPISRPNLTFSTLTVSNMSPEDSSIYLCSVELAGVETQYFGPGTRLLVL.

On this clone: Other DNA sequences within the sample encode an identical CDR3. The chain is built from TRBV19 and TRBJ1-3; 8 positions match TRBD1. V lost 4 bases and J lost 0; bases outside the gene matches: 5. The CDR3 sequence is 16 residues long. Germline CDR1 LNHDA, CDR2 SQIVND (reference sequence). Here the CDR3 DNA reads TGTGCCAGTAGTACCCGGGACAGGAGCTCTGGAAACACCATATATTTT. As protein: CASSTRDRSSGNTIYF.

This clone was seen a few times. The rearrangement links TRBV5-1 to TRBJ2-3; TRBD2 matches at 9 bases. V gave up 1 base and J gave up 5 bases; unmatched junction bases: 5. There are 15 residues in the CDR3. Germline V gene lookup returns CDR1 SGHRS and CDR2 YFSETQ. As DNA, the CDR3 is TGCGCCAGCAGCTTGCCTAGCGGGAATTTAGATACGCAGTATTTT. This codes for CASSLPSGNLDTQYF.

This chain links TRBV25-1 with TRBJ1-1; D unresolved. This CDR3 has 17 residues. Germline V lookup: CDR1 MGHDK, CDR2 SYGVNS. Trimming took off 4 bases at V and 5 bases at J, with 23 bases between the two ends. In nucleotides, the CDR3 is TGTGCCAGCAGTGGACCAGGTGTCGTGTTCGGTCGGACTGAAGCTTTCTTT. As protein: CASSGPGVVFGRTEAFF.

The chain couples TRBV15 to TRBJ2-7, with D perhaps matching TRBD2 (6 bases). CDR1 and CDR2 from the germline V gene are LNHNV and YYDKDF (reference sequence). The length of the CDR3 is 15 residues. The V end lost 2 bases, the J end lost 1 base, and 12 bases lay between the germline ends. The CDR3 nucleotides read TGTGCCACCAGCAGATCCACGGGAGTATCCTACGAGCAGTACTTC. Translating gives CATSRSTGVSYEQYF.

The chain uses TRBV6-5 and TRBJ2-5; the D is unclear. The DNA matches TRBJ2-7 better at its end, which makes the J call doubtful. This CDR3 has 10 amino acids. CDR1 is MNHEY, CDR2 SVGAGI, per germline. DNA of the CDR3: TGTGCCAGCAGTTACCCCGAGCAGTACTTC. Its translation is CASSYPEQYF.

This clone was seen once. The CDR3 coding sequence is TGCGCCAGCAGCCCGGAGGACAGTAGCAATCAGCCCCAGCATTTT. This encodes CASSPEDSSNQPQHF. V gene TRBV5-1 combines with J gene TRBJ1-5; maybe TRBD1 (6 bases). V lost 4 bases, J lost 0 bases, and 11 bases lay in between. Germline V gene sequence: CDR1 SGHRS, CDR2 YFSETQ. CDR3 length: 15 residues.

The CDR3 nucleotides read TGCGCCAGCAGCCCCCGGATTGGTCTGGGACAGGGTGGTACTGAAGCTTTCTTT. It is translated as CASSPRIGLGQGGTEAFF. V and J are TRBV4-1 and TRBJ1-1; 9 bases align to TRBD1. V trimming: 4 bases; J trimming: 5 bases; junction bases outside the gene matches: 17. CDR1 MGHRA and CDR2 YSYEKL come from the germline V gene. The CDR3 covers 18 residues.

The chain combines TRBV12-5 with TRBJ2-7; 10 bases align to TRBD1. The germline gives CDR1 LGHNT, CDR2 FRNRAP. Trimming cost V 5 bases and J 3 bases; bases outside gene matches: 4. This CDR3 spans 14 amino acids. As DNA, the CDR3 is TGTGCTAGTGGTAAGGGACAGGGGAGCTACGAGCAGTACTTC. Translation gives CASGKGQGSYEQYF.